This T cell receptor beta chain came from a study of T cell repertoires in aging, cancer and after chemotherapy. Whole-study context: Donor ages fell into six groups from 30 or younger up to 70 or older.

Multiplex touch-down PCR with TRB-A/B primers amplified rearranged V-D-J TRB sequences. MiXCR, run by TCRdb on the multiplex PCR reads, gives a single entry per CDR3 protein. The sample shows 2,000 or so distinct CDR3 sequences, more than 20% of them seen only once. The study's findings and limits: Healthy donors lost TCR diversity with age mainly through richness, cancer patients through richness and evenness. Across the chemotherapy interval, each cancer cohort showed higher median generation probability, suggesting thymic rebound. Untreated cancer patients had significantly lower blood TCR diversity than age-matched healthy donors.

In the case of this clonotype: Its matching antigen is unknown.

The template was genomic DNA from peripheral blood, not RNA. Germline CDR1 SGHDT, CDR2 YYEEEE. Trimming took 0 bases from V and 0 from J, leaving 8 bases between them. The CDR3 consists of 15 residues. The TCR sequence derives from a human donor with a solid tumor. The sequencing sample was made of blood. The chain links TRBV5-6 to TRBJ2-3; D is uncertain. The CDR3 nucleotides read TGTGCCAGCAGCTTGGACATTCAGAGCACAGATACGCAGTATTTT. Protein product: CASSLDIQSTDTQYF.